These 17 T cell receptor beta chains originate from one sample sequenced in a study of blood T cells in healthy people across ages. Through a sample-barcoded 5' primer and a J-beta primer mix, a second PCR was run for roughly 6 to 12 cycles. TCRdb processed the 5' RACE reads anew with MiXCR; each CDR3 protein has one entry. Of some 1.7 million distinct CDR3 sequences listed, 28% were seen once; the top ten hold 7.7%. Sequenced material: blood. All receptors come from a woman in her 30s in good health.

This clonotype occurred once. The chain employs TRBV5-1 and TRBJ2-2, with TRBD1 identical over 8 bases. The junction had 15 bases not matched to a gene; V was cut back by 10 bases and J by 4 bases. This CDR3 spans 16 amino acids. Germline lookup yields CDR1 SGHRS and CDR2 YFSETQ. The CDR3 loop reads CAGTPPRTGTTGELFF. DNA of the CDR3: TGCGCCGGCACCCCTCCCCGGACAGGGACCACCGGGGAGCTGTTTTTT.

This clonotype was seen ten or more times. This chain links TRBV7-9 with TRBJ2-1; 7 nucleotides match TRBD1. CDR1 SEHNR and CDR2 FQNEAQ come from the germline V gene (reference sequence). The CDR3 has 14 residues. V gave up 0 bases and J gave up 9 bases; unmatched junction bases: 5. The CDR3 DNA is TGTGCCAGCAGCTTAGCACACAGGGGTTTTGAGCAGTTCTTC. Translated, it gives CASSLAHRGFEQFF.

In its sample, this clonotype was seen many times. This chain links TRBV7-2 with TRBJ2-1; D remains unclear. The length of the CDR3 is 13 residues. Trimming took 1 base from V and 10 from J, leaving 11 bases between them. Per the germline V gene, CDR1 is SGHTA and CDR2 is FQGNSA. CDR3 nucleotide sequence: TGTGCCAGCAGCTTAGAAGCCTCCCGGGAGCAGTTCTTC. As protein: CASSLEASREQFF. The full variable domain, its missing parts supplied by reference TRBV7-2 and TRBJ2-1, is GAGVSQSPSNKVTEKGKDVELRCDPISGHTALYWYRQSLGQGLEFLIYFQGNSAPDKSGLPSDRFSAERTGGSVSTLTIQRTQQEDSAVYLCASSLEASREQFFGPGTRLTVL.

V usage is TRBV10-3 and J usage is TRBJ2-1; tentative D call: TRBD1 (7 bases). Germline V gives CDR1 ENHRY, CDR2 SYGVKD. The CDR3 length is 16 residues. V dropped 4 bases and J dropped 7 bases, with 20 bases sitting between them. For the CDR3, the DNA is TGTGCCATCAGTGCCAGGGGGGACTCTCCGAAGAATGAGCAGTTCTTC. Translated, it gives CAISARGDSPKNEQFF.

About this clonotype: This may come from a read error, since a much larger clone is one base off. The chain recombines TRBV5-1 with TRBJ2-5; 9 bases match TRBD1. Germline assignment: CDR1 SGHRS and CDR2 YFSETQ. The CDR3 sequence is 14 residues long. This CDR3 reads CACSLGTGLEEQYF. The CDR3 DNA reads TGCGCCTGCAGCTTGGGGACAGGGTTGGAAGAGCAGTACTTC.

This chain connects TRBV3-1 to TRBJ2-1; D gene unclear. The CDR3 length is 14 residues. The germline V gene encodes CDR1 LGHDT and CDR2 YNNKEL (reference sequence). Trimming removed 4 bases at V and 9 bases at J, with 16 bases between. CDR3 in amino acids: CASSLSRVMGEQFF. CDR3 in DNA: TGTGCCAGCAGCCTAAGTCGGGTGATGGGTGAGCAGTTCTTC.

This clonotype showed up just a few times. Germline and junction disagree at one end, which may indicate a read error. This rearrangement joins TRBV24-1 to TRBJ2-1; D gene ambiguous. Germline V gene sequence: CDR1 KGHDR, CDR2 SFDVKD. This CDR3 is 14 amino acids long. This CDR3 is CATSDRRVDNGQFF. Written as DNA, the CDR3 is TGTGCCACCAGTGACAGGCGTGTTGACAATGGGCAGTTCTTC.

The J gene is TRBJ2-7, the V gene TRBV10-3; D may be TRBD1 or TRBD2 (5 bases each). Per germline, CDR1 ENHRY and CDR2 SYGVKD. The CDR3 extends over 19 amino acids. V lost 8 bases and J lost 1, with 30 bases in between. The CDR3 region is CAISGGGRKSRGTSYEQYF. CDR3 DNA sequence: TGTGCCATCTCTGGAGGAGGTCGGAAGTCTAGGGGTACTTCCTACGAGCAGTACTTC.

In this sample, this clonotype turned up a few times. The rearrangement uses TRBV29-1 and TRBJ2-7; 8 bases map to TRBD2. The CDR3 sequence is 16 residues long. The V gene's germline CDR1 is SQVTM and CDR2 ANQGSEA. J gave up 1 base and V 1 base, and 9 bases lay outside the gene matches. This CDR3 reads CSVEAGSGGLSYEQYF. CDR3 bases: TGCAGCGTTGAAGCCGGGAGCGGGGGCCTGTCCTACGAGCAGTACTTC.

This chain's CDR3 is CASSWGQETEAFF. The CDR3 nucleotides read TGTGCCAGCAGCTGGGGGCAGGAGACTGAAGCTTTCTTT. The J gene is TRBJ1-1, the V gene TRBV7-9; a possible D gene is TRBD1 (6 bases). CDR1 is SEHNR, CDR2 FQNEAQ, per germline (reference sequence). V gave up 4 bases and J gave up 5 bases, with 11 bases separating them. This CDR3 spans 13 amino acids.

This clonotype was seen a few times. The J gene is TRBJ2-3, the V gene TRBV4-3; no clear D. V lost 4 bases, J lost 6 bases, and 11 bases lay in between. The CDR3 totals 13 residues. Germline assignment: CDR1 LGHNA and CDR2 YSLEER. The CDR3 nucleotides are TGCGCCAGCAGCCCCACCGATGGGGATACGCAGTATTTT. Amino acids: CASSPTDGDTQYF.

This clonotype was recorded many times. This chain links TRBV5-1 with TRBJ2-1, with 7 bases fitting TRBD2. In germline, CDR1 is SGHRS, CDR2 YFSETQ. CDR3 length: 16 amino acids. V gave up 0 bases and J gave up 0 bases; unmatched junction bases: 3. CDR3 loop: CASSLDGGSSYNEQFF. CDR3 sequence (DNA): TGCGCCAGCAGCTTGGACGGGGGGAGCTCCTACAATGAGCAGTTCTTC. Together with reference TRBV5-1 and TRBJ2-1, the CDR3 gives the full variable domain: KAGVTQTPRYLIKTRGQQVTLSCSPISGHRSVSWYQQTPGQGLQFLFEYFSETQRNKGNFPGRFSGRQFSNSRSEMNVSTLELGDSALYLCASSLDGGSSYNEQFFGPGTRLTVL.

The table lists this clonotype with a few counts. This sequence joins TRBV10-2 and TRBJ2-2; D perhaps matches TRBD2 (6 bases). Germline CDR1 and CDR2: WSHSY and SAAADI. Trimming removed 7 bases from V and 4 bases from J, with 10 bases in between. The CDR3 spans 13 residues. CDR3 DNA sequence: TGCGCCAGCACGGGGGACTCCACCGGGGAGCTGTTTTTT. Its translation is CASTGDSTGELFF.

This chain connects TRBV5-1 to TRBJ1-6; D may be TRBD1 (5 bases). V lost 4 bases, J lost 6 bases, and 14 bases lay in between. Germline lookup yields CDR1 SGHRS and CDR2 YFSETQ. CDR3 length: 15 amino acids. The CDR3 loop is CASSGGRRGNSPLHF. The CDR3 coding sequence is TGCGCCAGCAGCGGGGGACGGAGGGGTAATTCACCCCTCCACTTT. Using reference TRBV5-1 and TRBJ1-6 for the parts outside the CDR3, the full variable domain is KAGVTQTPRYLIKTRGQQVTLSCSPISGHRSVSWYQQTPGQGLQFLFEYFSETQRNKGNFPGRFSGRQFSNSRSEMNVSTLELGDSALYLCASSGGRRGNSPLHFGNGTRLTVT.

This clonotype was counted only a few times. CDR3 amino acids: CASSPKGWTGELFF. CDR3 sequence (DNA): TGTGCCAGCAGTCCTAAGGGTTGGACCGGGGAGCTGTTTTTT. The V gene is TRBV12-3 or TRBV12-4, the J gene TRBJ2-2; D not resolved. Trimming stripped 5 bases from V and 5 bases from J, with 12 bases between. This CDR3 has 14 amino acids.

The chain is built from TRBV18 and TRBJ1-2; D is perhaps TRBD1 (5 bases). Germline V lookup: CDR1 KGHSH, CDR2 LQKENI. The ends were cut back, 3 bases at V and 5 bases at J, with 13 bases in the middle. The CDR3 covers 14 residues. DNA for the CDR3: TGTGCCAGCTCACCGGGGACGGCGAGTTATGGCTACACCTTC. Translated, it gives CASSPGTASYGYTF. Based on the CDR3 plus reference TRBV18 and TRBJ1-2, the full variable domain is NAGVMQNPRHLVRRRGQEARLRCSPMKGHSHVYWYRQLPEEGLKFMVYLQKENIIDESGMPKERFSAEFPKEGPSILRIQQVVRGDSAAYFCASSPGTASYGYTFGSGTRLTVV.

This clonotype was detected only a few times. The rearrangement joins TRBV5-1 to TRBJ2-1, with 7 bases that match TRBD1. This CDR3 region has 12 residues. Germline CDR1 SGHRS, CDR2 YFSETQ. The V segment lost 7 bases and the J segment 8 bases; nucleotides outside the gene matches: 6. CDR3 in DNA: TGCGCCAGCTCGGACAGGACGGATGAGCAGTTCTTC. This gives the protein CASSDRTDEQFF.